These T cell receptor beta chains were read from a single sample in a study of metastatic and nonmetastatic thyroid tumors. With MiXCR, TCRdb reprocessed the PCR reads. The sample lists 35,000 to 50,000 clones; 4% were seen once. Sample: blood. The receptor source for this set is a female donor with papillary thyroid cancer or a benign thyroid nodule (not recorded which). Some clones in this sample may be carry-over from other donors' samples. The CDR3 runs from the conserved cysteine through the conserved F or W. D genes are given only for firm matches. Clone size is given for some rows only: seen once, a few or many times, or a class if the clone is expanded.

>NA|few|TRBJ2-1|TRBV27
CASSSHRVSNRNEQFF
TGTGCCAGCAGTTCCCATCGAGTCTCCAATAGGAATGAGCAGTTCTTC
>NA|many|TRBJ2-3|TRBV6-1
CATCRQISTDTQYF
TGTGCCACCTGCAGACAGATAAGCACAGATACGCAGTATTTT
>NA|many|TRBJ2-1|TRBV20-1
CSATQERTHNEQFF
TGCAGTGCTACCCAGGAGCGGACCCACAATGAGCAGTTCTTC
>TRBD2|few|TRBJ2-3|TRBV20-1
CSAREGGRGGTDTQYF
TGCAGTGCTAGAGAAGGCGGGAGGGGGGGGACAGATACGCAGTATTTT
>TRBD1|many|TRBJ2-7|TRBV12-3/TRBV12-4
CASSLTGQGSVYEQYF
TGTGCCAGCAGTTTAACCGGACAGGGTTCTGTCTACGAGCAGTACTTC
>TRBD1|many|TRBJ2-4|TRBV20-1
CSASRTGLAKNIQYF
TGCAGTGCTAGCAGGACAGGCCTAGCCAAAAACATTCAGTACTTC
>NA|few|TRBJ1-2|TRBV28
CASSPAGRSVDKDYGYTF
TGTGCCAGCAGTCCTGCCGGGAGGAGTGTCGATAAGGACTATGGCTACACCTTC
>NA|few|TRBJ2-7|TRBV11-2
CASRPLWTSHSYEQYF
TGTGCCAGCAGACCTCTTTGGACATCCCACTCCTACGAGCAGTACTTC
>NA|NA|TRBJ2-2|TRBV4-3
CASSQDSRSNTGELFF
TGCGCCAGCAGCCAAGATTCAAGATCGAACACCGGGGAGCTGTTTTTT
>NA|medium-sized|TRBJ2-2|TRBV6-4
CASRQGTGELFF
TGTGCCAGCAGACAGGGCACCGGGGAGCTGTTTTTT
>NA|many|TRBJ2-7|TRBV5-1
CASSLVVSYEQYF
TGCGCCAGCAGCTTGGTGGTCTCCTACGAGCAGTACTTC
>NA|NA|TRBJ2-2|TRBV6-5
CASSYRGRVNTGELFF
TGTGCCAGCAGTTACAGGGGCAGGGTTAACACCGGGGAGCTGTTTTTT
>TRBD2|many|TRBJ2-2|TRBV11-3
CASSPGGAGELFF
TGTGCCAGCAGCCCGGGAGGTGCCGGGGAGCTGTTTTTT
>NA|few|TRBJ2-2|TRBV6-1
CVSSGVGTGVLFF
TGTGTCAGCAGTGGGGTGGGCACCGGGGTGCTGTTTTTT
>NA|NA|TRBJ1-2|TRBV6-1
CASKPATGSYGYTF
TGTGCCAGCAAGCCGGCTACAGGGTCGTATGGCTACACCTTC
>TRBD1|NA|TRBJ2-7|TRBV4-1
CASRRDRGSFYEQYF
TGCGCCAGCAGGCGGGACAGGGGGTCGTTCTACGAGCAGTACTTC
>NA|many|TRBJ2-7|TRBV3-1
CASSSSGTHEQYF
TGTGCCAGCAGTTCATCCGGGACCCACGAGCAGTACTTC
>NA|NA|TRBJ2-5|TRBV10-3
CASTPQGGGETQYF
TGTGCCTCTACACCCCAGGGTGGAGGGGAGACCCAGTACTTC
>TRBD2|many|TRBJ2-1|TRBV9
CASSVGGRGYNEQFF
TGTGCCAGCAGCGTAGGTGGGAGGGGTTACAATGAGCAGTTCTTC
>NA|many|TRBJ2-3|TRBV20-1
CSARRSGSGPGTQYF
TGCAGTGCTAGGAGGAGCGGGTCCGGGCCGGGTACGCAGTATTTT
>TRBD2|many|TRBJ2-5|TRBV7-7
CASSRGLAGGGQETQYF
TGTGCTAGCAGCAGGGGACTAGCGGGAGGAGGACAAGAGACCCAGTACTTC
>NA|few|TRBJ2-7|TRBV24-1
CATSDLCGRSGTYEQYF
TGTGCCACTAGTGATTTGTGCGGCCGAAGCGGTACCTACGAGCAGTACTTC
>NA|many|TRBJ1-2|TRBV30
CALGGASYGYTF
TGTGCCCTTGGGGGGGCCAGCTATGGCTACACCTTC
>NA|NA|TRBJ2-5|TRBV7-6
CASRKGRQETQYF
TGTGCCAGCAGGAAGGGACGACAAGAGACCCAGTACTTC
>NA|many|TRBJ1-3|TRBV30
CAWSRTNSGNTIYF
TGTGCCTGGAGTAGAACAAATTCCGGAAACACCATATATTTT
>NA|many|TRBJ2-5|TRBV14
CASSHHPDTRGETQYF
TGTGCCAGCAGCCACCATCCGGACACACGAGGCGAGACCCAGTACTTC
>TRBD1|many|TRBJ1-1|TRBV29-1
CSVGDRGLNTEAFF
TGCAGCGTGGGGGACAGGGGCTTGAACACTGAAGCTTTCTTT
>NA|many|TRBJ1-5|TRBV27
CASSLSGVNQPQHF
TGTGCCAGCAGTTTATCCGGCGTGAATCAGCCCCAGCATTTT
>NA|many|TRBJ1-5|TRBV19
CATQGWNQPQHF
TGTGCCACACAGGGTTGGAATCAGCCCCAGCATTTT
>TRBD2|many|TRBJ2-3|TRBV29-1
CSVTGGNTDTQYF
TGCAGCGTTACCGGGGGGAACACAGATACGCAGTATTTT
>TRBD1|many|TRBJ1-6|TRBV11-3
CASSSTGQGRSPLHF
TGTGCCAGCAGCTCAACGGGACAGGGCAGATCACCCCTCCACTTT
>NA|NA|TRBJ2-1|TRBV7-9
CASSHHVLPASDYNEQFF
TGTGCCAGCAGCCATCACGTATTGCCAGCTAGCGATTACAATGAGCAGTTCTTC
>NA|many|TRBJ2-7|TRBV30
CAWSLLRSRRSYEQYF
TGTGCCTGGAGTCTATTGAGGAGCAGACGGTCCTACGAGCAGTACTTC
>NA|many|TRBJ2-1|TRBV19
CASSLPRYPYNEQFF
TGTGCCAGTAGCCTTCCTAGGTACCCCTACAATGAGCAGTTCTTC
>NA|NA|TRBJ2-3|TRBV19
CASSLDTQYF
TGTGCCAGTAGCTTGGATACGCAGTATTTT
>NA|many|TRBJ2-7|TRBV7-8
CASSAIVGSEKASEQYF
TGTGCCAGCAGCGCCATCGTGGGTTCAGAAAAGGCCTCCGAGCAGTACTTC